The clone carrying this TCR beta chain was observed a few times. Extracted RNA was reverse transcribed into cDNA, the sequencing template. Data came from immunoSEQ multiplex PCR; TCRdb stores just in-frame clones and leaves some out. Of about 150,000 clones in the sample, 85% to 90% were seen once. This record comes from a study of CD8+ T cells in alopecia areata. Per germline, CDR1 GTSNPN and CDR2 SVGIG (reference sequence). V shed 4 bases and J shed 4 bases, with 13 bases lying between them. This CDR3 region has 13 residues. Source: CD8+ T cells sorted from blood, taken at week 0. The V call is TRBV30, the J call TRBJ1-1; tentatively, D is TRBD1 (6 bases). The TCR sequence derives from a human donor with alopecia areata. CDR3: CAWKTGTGTEAFF. In nucleotides, the CDR3 is TGTGCCTGGAAAACAGGGACGGGCACTGAAGCTTTCTTT.